This T cell receptor (beta chain) was profiled in a study of blood T cell repertoires in COVID-19. Study summary: Specimens from acute and convalescent COVID-19 originated in the United States, Italy and Spain.

Libraries were prepared by immunoSEQ multiplex PCR; TCRdb keeps only in-frame clonotypes and omits some of them. The table lists about 290,000 clones, approximately 90% of them singletons, with about 4.6% in the top ten. From germline, CDR1 is ENHRY and CDR2 SYGVKD. The CDR3 runs 14 residues. Trimming left V 2 bases short and J 5 bases short, with 9 bases between. This clone has just one count. This TCR was sampled from a man in his forties with acute or convalescent COVID-19. The chain uses TRBV10-3 and TRBJ1-4; D is possibly TRBD1 (5 bases). The sample was peripheral blood. CDR3 sequence: CAISEQGGNEKLFF. CDR3 nucleotide sequence: TGTGCCATCAGTGAGCAGGGTGGCAATGAAAAACTGTTTTTT.